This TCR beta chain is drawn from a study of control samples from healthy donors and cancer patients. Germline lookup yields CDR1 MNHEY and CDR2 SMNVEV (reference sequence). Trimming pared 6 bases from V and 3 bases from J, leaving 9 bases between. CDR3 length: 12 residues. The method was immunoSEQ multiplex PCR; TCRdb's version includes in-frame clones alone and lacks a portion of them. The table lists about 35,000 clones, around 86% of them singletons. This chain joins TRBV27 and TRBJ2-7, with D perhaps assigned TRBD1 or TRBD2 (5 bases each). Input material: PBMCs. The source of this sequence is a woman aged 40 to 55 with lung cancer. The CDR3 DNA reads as TGTGCCAGCAGGGGGGACGACTACGAGCAGTACTTC. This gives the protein CASRGDDYEQYF.